This T cell receptor (beta chain) emerged from a study of blood T cells in healthy people across ages. CDR1 and CDR2 (germline): MNHEY, SVGAGI. The CDR3 consists of 16 residues. J gave up 2 bases and V 0 bases, and 6 bases lay outside the gene matches. Primed by a sample-barcoded 5' primer and a J-beta primer mix, a second PCR proceeded for 7 to 11 cycles. TCRdb reprocessed the 5' RACE reads via MiXCR and lists one record per CDR3 protein. Here the sample spans about 1.8 million distinct CDR3 sequences, about 49% being singletons. The origin of this receptor is a woman in her thirties or forties in good health. Sample: blood. This chain connects TRBV6-5 to TRBJ2-5, with 7 bases lining up with TRBD1. The CDR3 DNA reads TGTGCCAGCAGTTACTCCGGGACAGCGATACAAGAGACCCAGTACTTC. Translated, it gives CASSYSGTAIQETQYF.